The rows below give T cell receptor beta chains drawn from one sample of a study of T cells in Graves' hyperthyroidism and ophthalmopathy. MiXCR was run by TCRdb on the multiplex PCR reads, yielding one entry per CDR3 protein. The top ten hold 40% to 50% of the sample, which has under 550,000 distinct CDR3 sequences, about 20% seen once. Sequences were obtained from blood. The receptors derive from a man in his forties with Graves' ophthalmopathy. The conserved cysteine and the conserved F or W are not part of the CDR3 here.

V	J	CDR3
TRBV2	TRBJ2-3	ASSEYGVAGRASTDTQY
TRBV3-1	TRBJ1-1	ASSQQPGQGDTEAF
TRBV20-1	TRBJ2-7	SARDLSDNSYEQY
TRBV6-1	TRBJ2-1	ASSPGTAAYNEQF
TRBV7-9	TRBJ2-3	ASSQSGSGGGQY
TRBV6-1	TRBJ1-2	ASKDKYYGYT
TRBV18	TRBJ1-3	ASRPRADSGNTIY
TRBV9	TRBJ2-3	ASSVEGLADTQY
TRBV18	TRBJ2-1	ASSPPSLAGGIEQF
TRBV5-5	TRBJ1-4	ASSLLGTGEKLF
TRBV28	TRBJ2-3	ASRETGPSTDTQY
TRBV13	TRBJ1-2	ASSTRTGWMNGYT
TRBV5-1	TRBJ1-2	ASSYKGDGSYGYT
TRBV2	TRBJ2-5	ASPRGGQRETQY
TRBV30	TRBJ2-5	AWRDQGTQY
TRBV9	TRBJ1-1	ASSVVSPNTEAF
TRBV12-3/TRBV12-4	TRBJ2-1	ASSALAGENEQF
TRBV5-1	TRBJ2-3	ASSLASGGSTDTQY
TRBV7-3	TRBJ1-1	ASSPRRNTEAF
TRBV12-3/TRBV12-4	TRBJ2-3	ASKNSPGTDTQY
TRBV20-1	TRBJ2-3	SAPGQSRDTQY
TRBV12-3/TRBV12-4	TRBJ1-1	ASSFLTDTTEAF
TRBV28	TRBJ1-6	ASSRDYINSPLH
TRBV30	TRBJ1-1	AWRRLNTEAF
TRBV2	TRBJ2-3	ASRTGEGTDTQY
TRBV5-1	TRBJ2-7	ASSLVNSQAYEQY
TRBV7-6	TRBJ2-3	ASSPLAGDADTQY
TRBV19	TRBJ2-3	ASSGRDRSTDTQY
TRBV3-1	TRBJ2-5	ASSQSLAVGETQY